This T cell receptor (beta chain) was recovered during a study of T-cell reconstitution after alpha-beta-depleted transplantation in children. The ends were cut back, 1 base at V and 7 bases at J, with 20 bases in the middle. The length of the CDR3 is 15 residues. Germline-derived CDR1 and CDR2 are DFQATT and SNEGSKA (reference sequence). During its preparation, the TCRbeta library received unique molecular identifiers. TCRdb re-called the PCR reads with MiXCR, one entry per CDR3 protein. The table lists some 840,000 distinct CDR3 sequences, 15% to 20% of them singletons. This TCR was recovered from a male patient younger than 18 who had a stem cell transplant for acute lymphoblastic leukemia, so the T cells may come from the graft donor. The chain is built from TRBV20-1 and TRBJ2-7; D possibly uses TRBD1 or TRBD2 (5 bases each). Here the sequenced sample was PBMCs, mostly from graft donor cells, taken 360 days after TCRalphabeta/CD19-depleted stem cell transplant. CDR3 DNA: TGCAGTGCTAGAGCGTGGGGTTGGAGAGGGGAGGAGCAGTACTTC. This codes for CSARAWGWRGEEQYF.